The rows below give T cell receptor beta chains drawn from one sample of a study of vaccination and CD4 T cells after COVID-19. TCRdb independently ran MiXCR on the PCR reads; one entry per CDR3 protein. The table lists 7,000 to 8,500 distinct CDR3 sequences, 56% of them singletons, with 9.5% to 15% in the top ten. Their antigen targets remain unknown. Sequenced sample: CD4+ T cells from blood, cultured in vitro. Every receptor here comes from a human donor in good health. CDR3s include the opening cysteine and the closing phenylalanine or tryptophan. D genes are given only for firm matches. Size is omitted from some rows. Given values are once, few, many or a class for expanded clones.

TRBD1,TRBV19,16,TRBJ1-2,large,TGTGCCAGTAGTAGAGTGAGGACAGGCGGAGGCTATGGCTACACCTTC,CASSRVRTGGGYGYTF
.,TRBV6-1,13,TRBJ1-2,few,TGTGCCAGCAGTGAATGGGGTGACTATGGCTACACCTTC,CASSEWGDYGYTF
TRBD1,TRBV28,16,TRBJ1-4,.,TGTGCCAGCAGTAAAGGGACAGGGGGCCAGAAGGAAAAACTGTTTTTT,CASSKGTGGQKEKLFF
.,TRBV15,14,TRBJ2-2,few,TGTGCCACCAGCAGAGACAGGGGTTCCGGGGAGCTGTTTTTT,CATSRDRGSGELFF
TRBD2,TRBV7-2,16,TRBJ2-5,.,TGTGCCAGCAGCTACCGCGGGGGGGCGTACCAAGAGACCCAGTACTTC,CASSYRGGAYQETQYF
.,TRBV20-1,16,TRBJ2-7,.,TGCAGTGCTAGAAGCAGAGATGTCATAACAACCTACGAGCAGTACTTC,CSARSRDVITTYEQYF
TRBD1,TRBV7-8,19,TRBJ1-5,few,TGTGCCAGCAGCCCAATAGTAGGTGCGGGACAGGGCTCAAATCAGCCCCAGCATTTT,CASSPIVGAGQGSNQPQHF
.,TRBV7-6,14,TRBJ1-1,.,TGTGCCAGCAGCTTAGCAGTAGGGGGCACTGAAGCTTTCTTT,CASSLAVGGTEAFF
TRBD2,TRBV4-1,16,TRBJ2-5,.,TGCGCCAGCAGCCCCCAGGGTAGCGGGGTACAAGAGACCCAGTACTTC,CASSPQGSGVQETQYF
.,TRBV7-8,14,TRBJ2-7,once,TGTGCCAGCGTGGCGGGGCGGACGTCCTACGAGCAGTACTTC,CASVAGRTSYEQYF
.,TRBV20-1,13,TRBJ1-1,.,TGCAGTGCTACGAATAGGCTGAACACTGAAGCTTTCTTT,CSATNRLNTEAFF
.,TRBV7-9,15,TRBJ2-1,few,TGTGCCAGCAGCTCTTACACTGATCCCTACAATGAGCAGTTCTTC,CASSSYTDPYNEQFF
.,TRBV7-2,15,TRBJ1-1,.,TGTGCCAGCAGCTTATTCGGCAGGGTCGAGACTGAAGCTTTCTTT,CASSLFGRVETEAFF